The source of this TCR beta chain is a study of T cell repertoires in cytomegalovirus infection. Findings of the study overall: Frequencies of public TCR beta families were cumulated, and this identified carriers of CMV plus the relevant HLA. CMV-specific TCR beta clonotypes restricted by HLA-C dominated the ex vivo response.

Turning to this clonotype: The antigen is undetermined.

TCRdb fed the reads into MiXCR, producing one record per CDR3 protein. The repertoire holds around 340,000 distinct CDR3 sequences, with almost 30% as singletons. Trimming cost V 6 bases and J 0 bases, with 15 bases left between them. In germline, CDR1 is DFQATT, CDR2 SNEGSKA (reference sequence). The CDR3 totals 15 residues. Sequenced material: cultured PBMCs, taken from culture after CMV antigen stimulation. V and J are TRBV20-1 and TRBJ2-1; D gene ambiguous. The receptor was derived from a human donor in good health (CMV status not recorded). Some clones in this sample may be carry-over from other donors' samples. The CDR3 DNA sequence: TGCAGTGCATTTAGGACGCGAAGCTCCTACAATGAGCAGTTCTTC. Translating it yields CSAFRTRSSYNEQFF.